This is a list of T cell receptor beta chains from one sample in a study of shared clonotypes between healthy human individuals. Sequencing was performed with immunoSEQ multiplex PCR; in TCRdb, only in-frame clones are kept and a portion is missing. The sample has millions of clones; roughly nine tenths are singletons. Input material: naive CD4+ T cells sorted from blood. These TCRs come from a man between 18 and 29 years old in good health. CDR3s include the opening cysteine and the closing phenylalanine or tryptophan. D genes are given only for firm matches. A row's size may be missing; if present it is once, few, many or a size class.

J gene: TRBJ1-2
V gene: TRBV25-1
D gene: NA
clone size: NA
CDR3 protein: CASSEIGVGRSNYGYTF
CDR3 DNA: TGTGCCAGCAGTGAAATTGGCGTAGGGCGTTCTAACTATGGCTACACCTTC

J gene: TRBJ1-6
V gene: TRBV7-2
D gene: TRBD1
clone size: NA
CDR3 protein: CASSQTGYYNSPLHF
CDR3 DNA: TGTGCCAGCAGCCAGACAGGGTACTATAATTCACCCCTCCACTTT

J gene: TRBJ2-7
V gene: TRBV6-8
D gene: TRBD2
clone size: NA
CDR3 protein: CASSYPYSGGSSYEQYF
CDR3 DNA: TGTGCCAGCAGTTACCCTTATAGCGGGGGGTCGTCCTACGAGCAGTACTTC

J gene: TRBJ1-1
V gene: TRBV5-1
D gene: NA
clone size: once
CDR3 protein: CASSLGRGQKVNTEAFF
CDR3 DNA: TGCGCCAGCAGCTTGGGTCGGGGCCAGAAGGTGAACACTGAAGCTTTCTTT

J gene: TRBJ2-3
V gene: TRBV5-6
D gene: TRBD2
clone size: NA
CDR3 protein: CASSLSGTRRDTQYF
CDR3 DNA: TGTGCCAGCAGTCTTAGCGGGACGCGAAGAGATACGCAGTATTTT

J gene: TRBJ1-1
V gene: TRBV5-8
D gene: TRBD1
clone size: NA
CDR3 protein: CASSLVVGGGTEAFF
CDR3 DNA: TGTGCCAGCAGCTTGGTTGTAGGGGGCGGCACTGAAGCTTTCTTT

J gene: TRBJ1-3
V gene: TRBV5-1
D gene: NA
clone size: NA
CDR3 protein: CASSLRGTGDTIYF
CDR3 DNA: TGCGCCAGCAGCTTGAGGGGGACCGGAGACACCATATATTTT

J gene: TRBJ1-6
V gene: TRBV30
D gene: TRBD1
clone size: few
CDR3 protein: CAWRDRGISPLHF
CDR3 DNA: TGTGCCTGGCGGGACAGGGGAATCTCACCCCTCCACTTT

J gene: TRBJ2-7
V gene: TRBV10-3
D gene: TRBD2
clone size: NA
CDR3 protein: CAIRGTSGNYEQYF
CDR3 DNA: TGTGCCATCAGGGGGACTAGCGGTAACTACGAGCAGTACTTC

J gene: TRBJ2-1
V gene: TRBV19
D gene: TRBD2
clone size: once
CDR3 protein: CASSIEGLAVNNEQFF
CDR3 DNA: TGTGCCAGTAGTATAGAGGGACTAGCTGTCAACAATGAGCAGTTCTTC

J gene: TRBJ2-3
V gene: TRBV7-6
D gene: NA
clone size: once
CDR3 protein: CASSSRPIENPQYF
CDR3 DNA: TGTGCCAGCAGCTCCCGTCCGATAGAAAATCCGCAGTATTTT

J gene: TRBJ1-4
V gene: TRBV10-3
D gene: NA
clone size: NA
CDR3 protein: CAISESGGVEKLFF
CDR3 DNA: TGTGCCATCAGTGAGTCAGGGGGGGTCGAAAAACTGTTTTTT

J gene: TRBJ1-1
V gene: TRBV10-3
D gene: NA
clone size: NA
CDR3 protein: CAISVQKNTEAFF
CDR3 DNA: TGTGCCATCAGTGTTCAGAAAAACACTGAAGCTTTCTTT

J gene: TRBJ2-7
V gene: TRBV7-9
D gene: TRBD1
clone size: NA
CDR3 protein: CASSLGDSYEQYF
CDR3 DNA: TGTGCCAGCAGCTTAGGGGACAGCTACGAGCAGTACTTC

J gene: TRBJ1-3
V gene: TRBV6-1
D gene: NA
clone size: NA
CDR3 protein: CASSANQGSSGNTIYF
CDR3 DNA: TGTGCCAGCAGTGCGAACCAGGGTTCCTCTGGAAACACCATATATTTT

J gene: TRBJ1-2
V gene: TRBV6-1
D gene: NA
clone size: NA
CDR3 protein: CASSEARPGSYGYTF
CDR3 DNA: TGTGCCAGCAGTGAAGCGCGTCCGGGGTCCTATGGCTACACCTTC

J gene: TRBJ2-3
V gene: TRBV5-1
D gene: TRBD2
clone size: NA
CDR3 protein: CASSFLAGGTDTQYF
CDR3 DNA: TGCGCCAGCAGCTTCTTAGCGGGAGGTACAGATACGCAGTATTTT

J gene: TRBJ2-1
V gene: TRBV9
D gene: TRBD2
clone size: NA
CDR3 protein: CASSPRTSGIYNEQFF
CDR3 DNA: TGTGCCAGCAGTCCCCGGACTAGCGGGATCTACAATGAGCAGTTCTTC

J gene: TRBJ2-2
V gene: TRBV7-9
D gene: TRBD1
clone size: NA
CDR3 protein: CASSFNYGTANTGELFF
CDR3 DNA: TGTGCCAGCAGCTTTAACTATGGGACAGCGAACACCGGGGAGCTGTTTTTT

J gene: TRBJ2-1
V gene: TRBV29-1
D gene: NA
clone size: NA
CDR3 protein: CSVEGPQKVGEQFF
CDR3 DNA: TGCAGCGTTGAGGGACCCCAGAAGGTCGGTGAGCAGTTCTTC

J gene: TRBJ1-1
V gene: TRBV20-1
D gene: NA
clone size: NA
CDR3 protein: CSARDEGAFF
CDR3 DNA: TGCAGTGCTAGGGACGAGGGAGCTTTCTTT

J gene: TRBJ1-2
V gene: TRBV7-9
D gene: NA
clone size: NA
CDR3 protein: CASSLGHGGANYGYTF
CDR3 DNA: TGTGCCAGCAGCTTAGGGCATGGGGGAGCTAACTATGGCTACACCTTC

J gene: TRBJ2-1
V gene: TRBV6-6
D gene: TRBD1
clone size: once
CDR3 protein: CASSPPDRGNEQFF
CDR3 DNA: TGTGCCAGCAGTCCACCCGACAGGGGCAATGAGCAGTTCTTC

J gene: TRBJ2-7
V gene: TRBV6-6
D gene: NA
clone size: NA
CDR3 protein: CASSSTGGVGEQYF
CDR3 DNA: TGTGCCAGCAGTTCGACAGGTGGGGTCGGCGAGCAGTACTTC

J gene: TRBJ2-7
V gene: TRBV30
D gene: NA
clone size: once
CDR3 protein: CAWSVWGSDSYEQYF
CDR3 DNA: TGTGCCTGGAGTGTATGGGGTAGCGACTCCTACGAGCAGTACTTC

J gene: TRBJ2-2
V gene: TRBV7-2
D gene: TRBD2
clone size: NA
CDR3 protein: CASSLTSLAGESGELFF
CDR3 DNA: TGTGCCAGCAGCCTAACCTCACTAGCGGGAGAATCCGGGGAGCTGTTTTTT

J gene: TRBJ2-1
V gene: TRBV7-9
D gene: NA
clone size: NA
CDR3 protein: CASSLMVNEQFF
CDR3 DNA: TGTGCCAGCAGCTTAATGGTCAATGAGCAGTTCTTC

J gene: TRBJ2-7
V gene: TRBV6-6
D gene: TRBD1
clone size: NA
CDR3 protein: CASSFSTGEIYEQYF
CDR3 DNA: TGTGCCAGCAGTTTTTCTACAGGGGAAATCTACGAGCAGTACTTC

J gene: TRBJ2-5
V gene: TRBV2
D gene: NA
clone size: NA
CDR3 protein: CASRGRGETQYF
CDR3 DNA: TGTGCCAGCAGGGGGAGAGGGGAGACCCAGTACTTC

J gene: TRBJ2-7
V gene: TRBV5-1
D gene: TRBD2
clone size: NA
CDR3 protein: CASSSRLAGVYEQYF
CDR3 DNA: TGCGCCAGCAGCAGCCGTCTAGCGGGAGTGTACGAGCAGTACTTC

J gene: TRBJ2-3
V gene: TRBV30
D gene: TRBD2
clone size: NA
CDR3 protein: CAWRGLAGSTTDGSNYGTQYF
CDR3 DNA: TGTGCCTGGAGGGGACTAGCGGGGAGCACAACAGATGGTTCTAATTATGGGACGCAGTATTTT

J gene: TRBJ1-1
V gene: TRBV4-3
D gene: NA
clone size: NA
CDR3 protein: CASSQELFLGGLNTEAFF
CDR3 DNA: TGCGCCAGCAGCCAAGAGTTATTCTTAGGAGGGTTGAACACTGAAGCTTTCTTT

J gene: TRBJ2-2
V gene: TRBV11-2
D gene: NA
clone size: NA
CDR3 protein: CASSLDKTGELFF
CDR3 DNA: TGTGCCAGCAGCCTTGACAAGACCGGGGAGCTGTTTTTT

J gene: TRBJ1-1
V gene: TRBV15
D gene: NA
clone size: few
CDR3 protein: CATNDRVQWVREAFF
CDR3 DNA: TGTGCCACAAATGATCGGGTCCAGTGGGTTAGAGAAGCTTTCTTT

J gene: TRBJ1-1
V gene: TRBV7-2
D gene: NA
clone size: NA
CDR3 protein: CASSPQVGGRDTEAFF
CDR3 DNA: TGTGCCAGCAGCCCACAGGTCGGGGGCAGGGACACTGAAGCTTTCTTT

J gene: TRBJ2-7
V gene: TRBV6-6
D gene: NA
clone size: NA
CDR3 protein: CASRRQGSSYEQYF
CDR3 DNA: TGTGCCAGCAGGCGACAAGGGAGCTCCTACGAGCAGTACTTC

J gene: TRBJ1-1
V gene: TRBV29-1
D gene: TRBD1
clone size: NA
CDR3 protein: CSVQGQGEAFF
CDR3 DNA: TGCAGCGTCCAAGGACAGGGTGAAGCTTTCTTT

J gene: TRBJ2-3
V gene: TRBV13
D gene: NA
clone size: once
CDR3 protein: CASSPPNPLASWRRGTDTQYF
CDR3 DNA: TGTGCCAGCAGCCCCCCGAACCCCCTAGCGTCCTGGAGACGAGGCACAGATACGCAGTATTTT

J gene: TRBJ2-2
V gene: TRBV30
D gene: NA
clone size: NA
CDR3 protein: CACHLLPYGTGELFF
CDR3 DNA: TGTGCCTGCCACCTTCTCCCCTATGGCACCGGGGAGCTGTTTTTT

J gene: TRBJ2-1
V gene: TRBV7-3
D gene: TRBD2
clone size: once
CDR3 protein: CASSLGSRGASNEQFF
CDR3 DNA: TGTGCCAGCAGCTTAGGGTCGCGGGGGGCGTCCAATGAGCAGTTCTTC